This record concerns one T cell receptor (beta chain) sequence. Antigen specificity is unknown. Trimming cost V 2 bases and J 4 bases, with 14 bases left between them. The CDR3 sequence is 15 residues long. Germline CDR1 is LGHNT and CDR2 is FRNRAP. This sample was included in a study of PD-1 blockade in classical Hodgkin lymphoma. Brentuximab vedotin exposure varied, and every patient relapsed after autologous stem cell transplantation. Under best response, outcomes were complete response, partial response or progressive disease. TCRdb's copy holds only in-frame clones and misses some; the assay was immunoSEQ multiplex PCR. The repertoire holds 40,000 to 65,000 clones, with approximately 81% as singletons. Study results and caveats: Only CD4+ TCR diversity, not CD8+, had risen significantly by C4D1. Patients who responded completely had about the same baseline diversity as newly diagnosed patients.

Source: peripheral blood mononuclear cells (PBMCs), taken at baseline. The TCR sequence derives from a human donor with classical Hodgkin lymphoma. The chain carries TRBV12-5 and TRBJ1-1, with D unresolved. The CDR3 nucleotides read TGTGCTAGTGGTTTGACGAGACCCTGGGGCACTGAAGCTTTCTTT. Translation: CASGLTRPWGTEAFF.